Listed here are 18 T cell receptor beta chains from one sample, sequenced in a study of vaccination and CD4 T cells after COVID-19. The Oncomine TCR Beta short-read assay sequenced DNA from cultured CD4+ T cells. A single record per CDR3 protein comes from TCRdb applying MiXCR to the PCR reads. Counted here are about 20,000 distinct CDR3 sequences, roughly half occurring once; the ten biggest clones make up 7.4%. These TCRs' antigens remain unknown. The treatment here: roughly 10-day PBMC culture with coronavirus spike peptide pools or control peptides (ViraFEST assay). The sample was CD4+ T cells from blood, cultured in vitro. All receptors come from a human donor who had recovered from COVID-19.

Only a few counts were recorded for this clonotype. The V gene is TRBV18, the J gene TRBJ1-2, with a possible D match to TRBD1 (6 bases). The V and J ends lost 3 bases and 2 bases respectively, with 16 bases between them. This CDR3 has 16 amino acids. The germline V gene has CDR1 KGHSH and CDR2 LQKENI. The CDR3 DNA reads TGTGCCAGCTCACCCCCGGGGACATTATTGAACTATGGCTACACCTTC. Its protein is CASSPPGTLLNYGYTF.

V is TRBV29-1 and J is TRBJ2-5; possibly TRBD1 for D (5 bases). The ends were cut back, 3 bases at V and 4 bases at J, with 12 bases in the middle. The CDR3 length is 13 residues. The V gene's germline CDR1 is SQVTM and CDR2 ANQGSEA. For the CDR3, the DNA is TGCAGCGTTGACGTTAGGGGCGGAGAGACCCAGTACTTC. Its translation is CSVDVRGGETQYF.

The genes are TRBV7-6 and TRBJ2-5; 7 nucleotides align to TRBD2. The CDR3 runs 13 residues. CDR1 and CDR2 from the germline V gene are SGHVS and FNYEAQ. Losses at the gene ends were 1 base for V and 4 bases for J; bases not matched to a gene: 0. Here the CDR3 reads CASSLGGRETQYF. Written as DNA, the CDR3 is TGTGCCAGCAGCTTAGGCGGGAGAGAGACCCAGTACTTC.

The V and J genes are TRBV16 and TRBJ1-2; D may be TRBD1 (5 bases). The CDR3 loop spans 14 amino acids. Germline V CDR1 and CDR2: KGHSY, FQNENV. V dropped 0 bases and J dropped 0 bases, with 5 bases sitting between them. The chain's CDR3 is CASSQSQANYGYTF. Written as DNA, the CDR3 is TGTGCCAGCAGCCAATCACAGGCTAACTATGGCTACACCTTC. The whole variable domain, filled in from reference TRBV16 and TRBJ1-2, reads GEEVAQTPKHLVRGEGQKAKLYCAPIKGHSYVFWYQQVLKNEFKFLISFQNENVFDETGMPKERFSAKCLPNSPCSLEIQATKLEDSAVYFCASSQSQANYGYTFGSGTRLTVV.

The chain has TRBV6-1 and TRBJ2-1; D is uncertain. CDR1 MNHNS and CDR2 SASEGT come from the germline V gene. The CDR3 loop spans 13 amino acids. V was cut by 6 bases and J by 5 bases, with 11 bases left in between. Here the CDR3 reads CASSPGRNNEQFF. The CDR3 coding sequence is TGTGCCAGCAGCCCTGGACGGAACAATGAGCAGTTCTTC.

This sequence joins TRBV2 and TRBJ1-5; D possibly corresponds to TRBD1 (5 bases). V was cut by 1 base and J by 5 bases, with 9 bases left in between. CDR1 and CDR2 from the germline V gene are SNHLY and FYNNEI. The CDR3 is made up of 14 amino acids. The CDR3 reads CASSEVTGHQPQHF. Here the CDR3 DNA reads TGTGCCAGCAGTGAAGTAACAGGACATCAGCCCCAGCATTTT.

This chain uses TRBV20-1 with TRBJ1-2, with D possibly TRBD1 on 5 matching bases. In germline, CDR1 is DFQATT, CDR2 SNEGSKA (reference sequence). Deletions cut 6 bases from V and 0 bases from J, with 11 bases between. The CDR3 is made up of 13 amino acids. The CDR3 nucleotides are TGCAGTGCACAGGACGGAGCTAACTATGGCTACACCTTC. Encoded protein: CSAQDGANYGYTF.

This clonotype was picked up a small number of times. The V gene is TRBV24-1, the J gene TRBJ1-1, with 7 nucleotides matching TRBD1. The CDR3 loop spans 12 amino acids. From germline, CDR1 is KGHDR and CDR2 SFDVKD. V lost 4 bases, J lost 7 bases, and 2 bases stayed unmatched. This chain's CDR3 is CATSDRDSEAFF. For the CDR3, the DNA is TGTGCCACCAGTGACCGGGACAGTGAAGCTTTCTTT.

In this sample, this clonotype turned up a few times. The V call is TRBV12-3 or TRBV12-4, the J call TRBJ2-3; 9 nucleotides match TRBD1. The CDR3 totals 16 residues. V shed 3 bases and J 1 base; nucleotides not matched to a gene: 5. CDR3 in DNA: TGTGCCAGCAGTTTCTGGACAGGGGCCGGCACAGATACGCAGTATTTT. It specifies CASSFWTGAGTDTQYF.

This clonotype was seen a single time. The CDR3 sequence: CSASMETRGLQETQYF. For the CDR3, the DNA is TGCAGTGCTAGCATGGAGACCCGGGGTCTCCAAGAGACCCAGTACTTC. The chain couples TRBV20-1 to TRBJ2-5; weak D call: TRBD2 (5 bases). The germline gives CDR1 DFQATT, CDR2 SNEGSKA (reference sequence). Trimming pared 3 bases from V and 1 base from J, leaving 18 bases between. This CDR3 region has 16 residues.

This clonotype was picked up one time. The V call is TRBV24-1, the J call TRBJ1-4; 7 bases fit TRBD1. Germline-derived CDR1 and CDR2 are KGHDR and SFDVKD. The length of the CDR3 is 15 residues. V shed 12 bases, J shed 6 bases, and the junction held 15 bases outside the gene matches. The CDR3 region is CACSYRRGRDEKLFF. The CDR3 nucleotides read TGTGCCTGTTCCTACCGTAGGGGGCGCGATGAAAAACTGTTTTTT.

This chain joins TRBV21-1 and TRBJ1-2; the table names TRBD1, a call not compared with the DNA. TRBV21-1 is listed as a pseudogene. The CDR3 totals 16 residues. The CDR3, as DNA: TGTGCCAGCAGCAAAGTGCCGGGACAGGGGGCGAATGGCTACACCTTC. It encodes CASSKVPGQGANGYTF.

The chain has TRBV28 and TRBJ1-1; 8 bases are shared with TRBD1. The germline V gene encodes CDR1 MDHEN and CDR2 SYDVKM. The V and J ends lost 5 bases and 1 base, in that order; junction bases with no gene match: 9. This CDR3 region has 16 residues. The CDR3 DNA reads TGTGCCAGCAGTGGGGGGGCAGGGGGCGGGAACACTGAAGCTTTCTTT. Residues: CASSGGAGGGNTEAFF.

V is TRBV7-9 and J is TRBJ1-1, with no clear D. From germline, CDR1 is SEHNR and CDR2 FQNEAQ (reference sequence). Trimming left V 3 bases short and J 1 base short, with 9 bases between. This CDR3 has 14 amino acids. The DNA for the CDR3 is TGTGCCAGCAGCTTCTGGGAGCAGAACACTGAAGCTTTCTTT. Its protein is CASSFWEQNTEAFF.

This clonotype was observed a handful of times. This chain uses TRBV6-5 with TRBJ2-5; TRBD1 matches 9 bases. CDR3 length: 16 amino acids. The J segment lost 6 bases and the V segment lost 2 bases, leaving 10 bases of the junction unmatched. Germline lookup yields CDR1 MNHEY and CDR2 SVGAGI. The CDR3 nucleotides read TGTGCCAGCAGTTACACCCAGGGACAGGGAGTGAAGACCCAGTACTTC. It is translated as CASSYTQGQGVKTQYF.

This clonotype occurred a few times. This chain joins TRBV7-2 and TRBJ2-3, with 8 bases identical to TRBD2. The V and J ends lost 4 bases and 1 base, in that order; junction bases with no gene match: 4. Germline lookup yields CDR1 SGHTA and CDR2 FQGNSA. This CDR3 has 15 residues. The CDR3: CASSSGGAGTDTQYF. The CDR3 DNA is TGTGCCAGCAGCTCCGGGGGGGCGGGCACAGATACGCAGTATTTT.

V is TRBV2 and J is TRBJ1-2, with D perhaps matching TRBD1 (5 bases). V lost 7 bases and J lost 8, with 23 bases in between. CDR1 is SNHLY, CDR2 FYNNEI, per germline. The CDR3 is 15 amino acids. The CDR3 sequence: CASTPSGALIGGYTF. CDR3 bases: TGTGCCAGCACCCCGTCCGGGGCACTAATAGGAGGCTACACCTTC.

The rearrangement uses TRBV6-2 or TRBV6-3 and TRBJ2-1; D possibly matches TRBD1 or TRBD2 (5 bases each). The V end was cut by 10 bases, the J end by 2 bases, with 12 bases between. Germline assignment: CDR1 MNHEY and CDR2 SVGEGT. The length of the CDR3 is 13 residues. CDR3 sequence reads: CATGTVAYNEQFF. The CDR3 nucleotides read TGTGCCACCGGGACGGTCGCCTACAATGAGCAGTTCTTC.